The 14 T cell receptor beta chains presented below share a single source sample, sequenced in a study of shared clonotypes between healthy human individuals. Sequencing was performed with immunoSEQ multiplex PCR; in TCRdb, only in-frame clones are kept and a portion is missing. This sample has hundreds of thousands of clones, with roughly 70% found just once. What was sequenced was memory CD4+ T cells sorted from blood. Subset given: CD45RA-negative fraction. The receptors were gathered from a woman aged 30 to 39 in good health.

V gene TRBV6-1 combines with J gene TRBJ1-2; D not resolved. Germline lookup yields CDR1 MNHNS and CDR2 SASEGT. The CDR3 covers 15 residues. V lost 3 bases, J lost 9 bases, and 20 bases lay in between. Here the CDR3 reads CASSDKGQWSISYTF. The DNA of the CDR3 is TGTGCCAGCAGTGATAAGGGCCAGTGGTCTATTAGCTACACCTTC.

The sample holds a few counts of this clone. V usage is TRBV5-1 and J usage is TRBJ2-7, with D possibly matching TRBD1 (6 bases). CDR3 size: 16 residues. Trimming shortened V by 0 bases and J by 3 bases, and 16 bases separated the two germline ends. Germline V gives CDR1 SGHRS, CDR2 YFSETQ. CDR3 nucleotides: TGCGCCAGCAGCTTGGTACTGGACAGCCGAAACTACGAGCAGTACTTC. It specifies CASSLVLDSRNYEQYF. Drawing the rest from reference TRBV5-1 and TRBJ2-7, the complete variable domain is KAGVTQTPRYLIKTRGQQVTLSCSPISGHRSVSWYQQTPGQGLQFLFEYFSETQRNKGNFPGRFSGRQFSNSRSEMNVSTLELGDSALYLCASSLVLDSRNYEQYFGPGTRLTVT.

V is TRBV5-1 and J is TRBJ2-3; weak D call: TRBD2 (6 bases). The CDR3 covers 15 residues. Germline CDR1 SGHRS, CDR2 YFSETQ. V lost 5 bases, J lost 6 bases, and 19 bases lay in between. As DNA, the CDR3 is TGCGCCAGCAGTGACAGCGGAGGGTTCATGGATACGCAGTATTTT. Its protein product is CASSDSGGFMDTQYF.

This chain joins TRBV5-6 and TRBJ2-7; D is unresolved. This CDR3 is built from 14 residues. V was clipped by 7 bases and J by 2 bases, with 16 bases between them. CDR1 is SGHDT, CDR2 YYEEEE, per germline. In DNA form, the CDR3 reads TGTGCCAGCTGTTTCCGCGGCGGTACCTACGAGCAGTACTTC. Its translation is CASCFRGGTYEQYF.

This chain joins TRBV6-5 and TRBJ2-5; TRBD2 matches 9 bases. The CDR3 runs to 13 residues. The V and J ends lost 7 bases and 1 base, in that order; junction bases with no gene match: 1. CDR1 is MNHEY and CDR2 is SVGAGI in the germline V gene. CDR3 coding DNA: TGTGCCAGCAAACTAGCGGGCCAAGAGACCCAGTACTTC. Encoded protein: CASKLAGQETQYF.

The chain couples TRBV29-1 to TRBJ1-1, with D uncertain. The V end was cut by 6 bases, the J end by 2 bases, with 10 bases between. The CDR3 is made up of 12 amino acids. CDR1 is SQVTM, CDR2 ANQGSEA, per germline. CDR3 in DNA: TGCAGCGTCCGGACGGACAACACTGAAGCTTTCTTT. This gives the protein CSVRTDNTEAFF.

This clone was picked up a small number of times. This rearrangement joins TRBV15 to TRBJ2-3; D possibly uses TRBD1 or TRBD2 (5 bases each). V dropped 0 bases and J dropped 3 bases, with 13 bases sitting between them. Germline V gene data show CDR1 as LNHNV and CDR2 as YYDKDF (reference sequence). This CDR3 spans 16 amino acids. This CDR3 is CATSRDPGSTTDTQYF. The CDR3 coding sequence is TGTGCCACCAGCAGAGATCCAGGGAGCACTACAGATACGCAGTATTTT.

CDR3 nucleotides: TGTGCCAGCAGCGTACGGGACAGGTTCTACGGGGGGGCCAACGTCCTGACTTTC. This translates into CASSVRDRFYGGANVLTF. The V call is TRBV9, the J call TRBJ2-6; TRBD1 agrees at 8 bases. The CDR3 consists of 18 residues. The trim removed 1 base at V and 4 bases at J, leaving 10 bases unmatched. Germline CDR1 reads SGDLS; CDR2 reads YYNGEE.

V usage is TRBV29-1 and J usage is TRBJ1-2; the match to TRBD1 covers 7 bases. The CDR3 is 12 residues long. V gave up 7 bases and J gave up 8 bases; unmatched junction bases: 10. From germline, CDR1 is SQVTM and CDR2 ANQGSEA. This CDR3 reads CSAQGGGGGYTF. The CDR3 nucleotides read TGCAGCGCCCAAGGGGGAGGGGGCGGCTACACCTTC.

The gene calls are TRBV28 and TRBJ2-3; 8 bases are a match to TRBD2. Germline trimming cut 3 bases from V and 1 base from J; bases unmatched to any gene: 6. Per the germline V gene, CDR1 is MDHEN and CDR2 is SYDVKM. The CDR3 totals 16 residues. The CDR3 sequence is CASSLGGRRGTDTQYF. As DNA, the CDR3 is TGTGCCAGCAGTTTGGGCGGGAGGCGTGGCACAGATACGCAGTATTTT.

The chain links TRBV7-2 to TRBJ1-5, with D maybe TRBD1 (6 bases). Germline CDR1 reads SGHTA; CDR2 reads FQGNSA. This CDR3 region has 13 residues. Trimming cost V 5 bases and J 5 bases, with 10 bases left between them. As DNA, the CDR3 is TGTGCCAGCAGCCGACAGGCCGATCAGCCCCAGCATTTT. This translates into CASSRQADQPQHF.

In its sample, this clone was seen once. V gene TRBV6-5 combines with J gene TRBJ2-7, with a tentative D call TRBD2 (7 bases). Trimming shortened V by 5 bases and J by 4 bases, and 18 bases separated the two germline ends. Germline CDR1 is MNHEY and CDR2 is SVGAGI. The CDR3 sequence is 15 residues long. The CDR3 DNA reads as TGTGCCAGCAGTGGACAGACTAGCCAACCGTACGAGCAGTACTTC. Amino acid sequence: CASSGQTSQPYEQYF.

The chain combines TRBV6-6 with TRBJ1-1; D remains unclear. The ends were cut back, 6 bases at V and 5 bases at J, with 13 bases in the middle. Per germline, CDR1 MNHNY and CDR2 SVGAGI (reference sequence). This CDR3 has 13 amino acids. The DNA for the CDR3 is TGTGCCAGCAGAGACACACGAAGTACTGAAGCTTTCTTT. Amino acid sequence: CASRDTRSTEAFF.

To note about this clone: The junction and the germline gene differ at one end; a read error may be behind it. The chain joins TRBV5-1 to TRBJ2-1, with TRBD2 matching over 7 bases. The CDR3 has 16 residues. Looked up from germline, CDR1 is SGHRS and CDR2 is YFSETQ. The chain's CDR3 is CASSLAVLAAYNEQFF. The CDR3 coding sequence is TGTGCCAGCAGCTTGGCGGTGCTAGCGGCCTACAATGAGCAGTTCTTC.